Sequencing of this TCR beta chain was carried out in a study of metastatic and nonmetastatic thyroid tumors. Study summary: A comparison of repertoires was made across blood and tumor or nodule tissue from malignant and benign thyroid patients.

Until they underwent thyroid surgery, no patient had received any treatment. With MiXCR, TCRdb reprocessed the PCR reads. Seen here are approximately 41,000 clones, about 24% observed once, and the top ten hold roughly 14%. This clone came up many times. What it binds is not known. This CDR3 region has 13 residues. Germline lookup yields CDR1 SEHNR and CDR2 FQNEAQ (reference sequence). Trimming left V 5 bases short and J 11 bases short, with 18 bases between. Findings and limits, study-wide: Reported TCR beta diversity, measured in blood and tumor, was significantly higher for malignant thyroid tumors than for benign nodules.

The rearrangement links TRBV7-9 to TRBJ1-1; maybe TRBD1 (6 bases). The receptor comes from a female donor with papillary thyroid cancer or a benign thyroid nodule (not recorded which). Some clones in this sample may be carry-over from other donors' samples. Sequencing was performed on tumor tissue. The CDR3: CASSVTGLGWAFF. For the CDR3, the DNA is TGTGCCAGCAGCGTGACAGGCCTTGGATGGGCTTTCTTT.